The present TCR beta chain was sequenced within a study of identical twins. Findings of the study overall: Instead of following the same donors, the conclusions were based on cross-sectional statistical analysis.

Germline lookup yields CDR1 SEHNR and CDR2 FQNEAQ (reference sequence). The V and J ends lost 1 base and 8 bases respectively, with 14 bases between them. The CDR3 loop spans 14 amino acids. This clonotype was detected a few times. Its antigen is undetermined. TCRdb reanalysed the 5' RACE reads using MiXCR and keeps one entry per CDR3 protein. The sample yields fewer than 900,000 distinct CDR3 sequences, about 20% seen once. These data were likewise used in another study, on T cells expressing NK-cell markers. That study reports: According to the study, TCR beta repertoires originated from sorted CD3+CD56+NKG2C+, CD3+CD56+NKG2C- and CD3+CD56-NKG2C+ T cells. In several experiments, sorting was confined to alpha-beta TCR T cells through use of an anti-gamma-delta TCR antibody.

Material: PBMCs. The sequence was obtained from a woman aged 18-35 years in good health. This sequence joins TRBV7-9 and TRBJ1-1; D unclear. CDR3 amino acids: CASSLERDRREAFF. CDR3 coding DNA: TGTGCCAGCAGCTTAGAAAGGGATCGAAGGGAAGCTTTCTTT.